These 32 T cell receptor beta chains originate from one sample sequenced in a study of CD8 T cells in Susac syndrome. The RNA, roughly 0.5 to 1 ug, was put through reverse transcription using random hexamers. In TCRdb, the immunoSEQ multiplex PCR reads were re-called with MiXCR into one record per CDR3 protein. The sample lists 150,000 to 200,000 distinct CDR3 sequences, roughly 90% occurring once. Sequencing was carried out using CD4+ T cells from PBMCs. These receptors all come from a human donor with Susac syndrome.

The V call is TRBV6-5, the J call TRBJ2-5; D is perhaps TRBD2 (5 bases). CDR1 is MNHEY and CDR2 is SVGAGI in the germline V gene. The V gene lost 0 bases and the J gene lost 2 bases, with 16 bases spanning the gap. CDR3 length equals 17 residues. In nucleotides, the CDR3 is TGTGCCAGCAGTTACTCGTTCCTAGGAGGTGGACAAGAGACCCAGTACTTC. Its protein is CASSYSFLGGGQETQYF.

The gene calls are TRBV4-1 and TRBJ1-1; no clear D gene. Trimming cost V 0 bases and J 4 bases, with 12 bases left between them. Germline-derived CDR1 and CDR2 are MGHRA and YSYEKL. The CDR3 spans 15 residues. CDR3 nucleotides: TGCGCCAGCAGCCAAGATGTCGTTGTCGTCACTGAAGCTTTCTTT. Translation: CASSQDVVVVTEAFF.

CDR3 DNA sequence: TGCAGCGTTGGCCGAACAGGGTTATATGAAAAACTGTTTTTT. This gives the protein CSVGRTGLYEKLFF. The chain employs TRBV29-1 and TRBJ1-4; D perhaps matches TRBD1 (6 bases). Per germline, CDR1 SQVTM and CDR2 ANQGSEA. The CDR3 spans 14 residues. Trimming took off 4 bases at V and 6 bases at J, with 15 bases between the two ends.

The chain couples TRBV6-5 to TRBJ2-7, with TRBD2 matching 11 bases. The germline gives CDR1 MNHEY, CDR2 SVGAGI. V lost 0 bases and J lost 1; bases outside the gene matches: 8. CDR3 length: 18 amino acids. CDR3 sequence: CASSYSGQIAGGSYEQYF. The DNA of the CDR3 is TGTGCCAGCAGTTACTCGGGTCAGATAGCGGGAGGGTCCTACGAGCAGTACTTC.

This chain uses TRBV7-6 with TRBJ2-7; 7 positions match TRBD1. This CDR3 contains 14 residues. Trimming cost V 1 base and J 2 bases; bases outside gene matches: 2. CDR1 is SGHVS and CDR2 is FNYEAQ in the germline V gene. The CDR3, as DNA: TGTGCCAGCAGCTTAGAAGGGGGCCCCTACGAGCAGTACTTC. It is translated as CASSLEGGPYEQYF.

The rearrangement links TRBV4-2 to TRBJ1-6; D might be TRBD1 (5 bases). Trimming cost V 0 bases and J 11 bases, with 8 bases left between them. Germline V lookup: CDR1 LGHNA, CDR2 YNFKEQ. This CDR3 is 13 amino acids long. The CDR3 loop is CASSQDLGAPLHF. The CDR3 bases are TGTGCCAGCAGCCAAGATCTGGGGGCACCCCTCCACTTT.

The chain has TRBV12-3 or TRBV12-4 and TRBJ1-5; D might be TRBD1 (6 bases). V lost 5 bases to trimming and J lost 3 bases, with 11 bases between them. The CDR3 has 14 amino acids. CDR3 sequence reads: CASSTGTVNQPQHF. The CDR3 DNA is TGTGCCAGCAGTACAGGGACTGTCAATCAGCCCCAGCATTTT.

The V call is TRBV18, the J call TRBJ2-7; 9 nucleotides align to TRBD2. The CDR3 sequence is 16 residues long. Per germline, CDR1 KGHSH and CDR2 LQKENI. The junction had 5 bases not matched to a gene; V was cut back by 0 bases and J by 2 bases. CDR3: CASSPPSGGTAYEQYF. In DNA, the CDR3 is TGTGCCAGCTCACCACCGAGCGGGGGGACAGCCTACGAGCAGTACTTC. Drawing the rest from reference TRBV18 and TRBJ2-7, the complete variable domain is NAGVMQNPRHLVRRRGQEARLRCSPMKGHSHVYWYRQLPEEGLKFMVYLQKENIIDESGMPKERFSAEFPKEGPSILRIQQVVRGDSAAYFCASSPPSGGTAYEQYFGPGTRLTVT.

The chain carries TRBV7-9 and TRBJ1-6; D not resolved. Trimming pared 5 bases from V and 9 bases from J, leaving 8 bases between. This CDR3 is 12 amino acids long. CDR1 and CDR2 from the germline V gene are SEHNR and FQNEAQ (reference sequence). The CDR3 DNA sequence: TGTGCCAGCAGCACCGGGGTTTCACCCCTCCACTTT. Translating it yields CASSTGVSPLHF.

This chain connects TRBV30 to TRBJ2-3; D tentatively fits TRBD1 or TRBD2 (5 bases each). Germline V gene sequence: CDR1 GTSNPN, CDR2 SVGIG (reference sequence). Trimming took 1 base from V and 0 from J, leaving 5 bases between them. The CDR3 has 13 amino acids. The CDR3 sequence is CAWSGGSTDTQYF. The CDR3 DNA is TGTGCCTGGAGTGGGGGGAGCACAGATACGCAGTATTTT.

CDR3 sequence reads: CSARLAGGHYNEQFF. CDR3 nucleotides: TGCAGTGCTCGACTAGCGGGGGGGCACTACAATGAGCAGTTCTTC. The rearrangement uses TRBV20-1 and TRBJ2-1; TRBD2 matches 14 bases. The germline V gene encodes CDR1 DFQATT and CDR2 SNEGSKA (reference sequence). Trimming at V came to 5 bases and at J to 3 bases, leaving 3 bases not matched to a gene. The CDR3 consists of 15 residues.

The V gene is TRBV11-1, the J gene TRBJ2-7; D might be TRBD1 (6 bases). The CDR3 contains 15 residues. V lost 5 bases to trimming and J lost 3 bases, with 17 bases between them. The germline CDR1 and CDR2 sequences are SGHAT and FQDESV (reference sequence). CDR3 region: CASSLRDTENYEQYF. CDR3 sequence (DNA): TGTGCCAGCAGCCTTCGGGACACCGAAAACTACGAGCAGTACTTC.

The table lists this clonotype with a count of one. The rearrangement uses TRBV20-1 and TRBJ1-2; TRBD1 matches at 9 bases. The V gene end was trimmed by 5 bases and the J gene end by 0 bases; junction bases not matched to a gene: 4. Per the germline V gene, CDR1 is DFQATT and CDR2 is SNEGSKA (reference sequence). The CDR3 spans 14 residues. In DNA, the CDR3 is TGCAGTGCTGTAAGGACAGGGGCTAACTATGGCTACACCTTC. Its protein product is CSAVRTGANYGYTF.

The chain has TRBV20-1 and TRBJ2-3, with 9 bases lining up with TRBD2. Germline trimming cut 5 bases from V and 3 bases from J; bases unmatched to any gene: 6. The CDR3 loop spans 14 amino acids. Germline loops: CDR1 DFQATT, CDR2 SNEGSKA (reference sequence). This chain's CDR3 is CSAQLAGITDTQYF. CDR3 in DNA: TGCAGTGCTCAACTAGCGGGTATAACAGATACGCAGTATTTT.

The chain recombines TRBV19 with TRBJ2-7; D ambiguous. Trimming took off 5 bases at V and 6 bases at J, with 14 bases between the two ends. Per germline, CDR1 LNHDA and CDR2 SQIVND (reference sequence). The CDR3 is 13 residues long. DNA for the CDR3: TGTGCCAGTAGTCCCAGTATCGGTGGCGAGCAGTACTTC. This sequence encodes CASSPSIGGEQYF.

The rearrangement uses TRBV20-1 and TRBJ2-7, with 8 bases matching TRBD2. The germline V gene encodes CDR1 DFQATT and CDR2 SNEGSKA (reference sequence). The CDR3 length is 15 residues. V lost 2 bases and J lost 6; bases outside the gene matches: 12. The CDR3 bases are TGCAGTGCTAGACCCCAGCGGGGGCCCCAAGGCGAGCAGTACTTC. The encoded protein is CSARPQRGPQGEQYF.

The chain is built from TRBV5-1 and TRBJ2-7, with 8 bases identical to TRBD2. The trim removed 4 bases at V and 3 bases at J, leaving 9 bases unmatched. This CDR3 comprises 15 residues. Germline lookup yields CDR1 SGHRS and CDR2 YFSETQ. The CDR3 DNA reads as TGCGCCAGCAGCGGGCTGACTAGCGCGGGCTACGAGCAGTACTTC. Translating it yields CASSGLTSAGYEQYF.

The chain carries TRBV6-2 or TRBV6-3 and TRBJ2-5, with D unclear. The CDR3 has 12 residues. CDR1 and CDR2 (germline): MNHEY, SVGEGT. V was shortened by 8 bases and J by 4 bases, with 11 bases between the two germline ends. The CDR3 region has the DNA TGTGCCAGCTCCGCCAGGCCAGAGACCCAGTACTTC. This codes for CASSARPETQYF.

The rearrangement links TRBV7-8 to TRBJ2-3, with D unclear. Germline V lookup: CDR1 SGHVS, CDR2 FQNEAQ. The CDR3 is 11 residues long. V was cut by 4 bases and J by 7 bases, with 6 bases left in between. This chain's CDR3 is CASSSRHTQYF. The CDR3 nucleotides read TGTGCCAGCAGCTCGCGCCATACGCAGTATTTT.

The chain couples TRBV18 to TRBJ1-1; TRBD1 matches 7 bases. The CDR3 runs to 15 residues. CDR1 KGHSH and CDR2 LQKENI come from the germline V gene. V shed 5 bases, J shed 2 bases, and the junction held 8 bases outside the gene matches. The CDR3 coding sequence is TGTGCCAGCTCAGATCAGGGGGGCACCAACACTGAAGCTTTCTTT. This codes for CASSDQGGTNTEAFF. The full variable domain, with the rest looked up from reference TRBV18 and TRBJ1-1, is NAGVMQNPRHLVRRRGQEARLRCSPMKGHSHVYWYRQLPEEGLKFMVYLQKENIIDESGMPKERFSAEFPKEGPSILRIQQVVRGDSAAYFCASSDQGGTNTEAFFGQGTRLTVV.

V usage is TRBV2 and J usage is TRBJ1-5, with D possibly TRBD1 on 6 matching bases. The CDR3 covers 13 residues. Trimming took off 7 bases at V and 3 bases at J, with 10 bases between the two ends. Germline V gene lookup returns CDR1 SNHLY and CDR2 FYNNEI. The CDR3 sequence: CASKGGVNQPQHF. DNA for the CDR3: TGTGCCAGCAAGGGGGGAGTCAATCAGCCCCAGCATTTT. Combining the CDR3 with reference TRBV2 and TRBJ1-5 gives the whole variable domain EPEVTQTPSHQVTQMGQEVILRCVPISNHLYFYWYRQILGQKVEFLVSFYNNEISEKSEIFDDQFSVERPDGSNFTLKIRSTKLEDSAMYFCASKGGVNQPQHFGDGTRLSIL.

This clonotype was detected only once. This rearrangement joins TRBV2 to TRBJ1-1; no reliable D call. With 4 bases removed from V and 3 bases from J, the gap between germline ends came to 21 bases. Per the germline V gene, CDR1 is SNHLY and CDR2 is FYNNEI. This CDR3 is built from 17 residues. The CDR3 region has the DNA TGTGCCAGCAGTGTTAATGCAAGAGGTTTAGGAGACACTGAAGCTTTCTTT. Translation gives CASSVNARGLGDTEAFF.

The rearrangement links TRBV6-1 to TRBJ2-5; 8 bases line up with TRBD1. Germline loops: CDR1 MNHNS, CDR2 SASEGT. This CDR3 region has 15 residues. V shed 3 bases, J shed 5 bases, and the junction held 8 bases outside the gene matches. The CDR3 is CASSDTLTGEETQYF. For the CDR3, the DNA is TGTGCCAGCAGTGATACCTTGACAGGGGAGGAGACCCAGTACTTC.

This sequence joins TRBV5-4 and TRBJ2-2; D unresolved. The germline gives CDR1 SGHNT, CDR2 YYREEE (reference sequence). Trimming removed 1 base from V and 8 bases from J, with 6 bases in between. CDR3 length equals 12 residues. This chain's CDR3 is CASSLTVGELFF. The CDR3 DNA is TGTGCCAGCAGCTTGACGGTGGGGGAGCTGTTTTTT.

This rearrangement joins TRBV4-1 to TRBJ2-1; D gene ambiguous. V was cut by 1 base and J by 8 bases, with 9 bases left in between. The germline V gene encodes CDR1 MGHRA and CDR2 YSYEKL. This CDR3 contains 13 residues. This CDR3 reads CASSQVGTHEQFF. The CDR3 region has the DNA TGCGCCAGCAGCCAAGTCGGCACCCATGAGCAGTTCTTC.

The rearrangement links TRBV5-4 to TRBJ1-1; 7 bases are a match to TRBD1. This CDR3 has 14 amino acids. V shed 0 bases and J 1 base; nucleotides not matched to a gene: 0. The germline V gene encodes CDR1 SGHNT and CDR2 YYREEE (reference sequence). The CDR3 DNA sequence: TGTGCCAGCAGCTTGGGGGACAGGAACACTGAAGCTTTCTTT. This codes for CASSLGDRNTEAFF.

The gene calls are TRBV2 and TRBJ2-3, with D uncertain. Germline V gives CDR1 SNHLY, CDR2 FYNNEI. V lost 4 bases to trimming and J lost 0 bases, with 8 bases between them. This CDR3 has 14 residues. CDR3 nucleotide sequence: TGTGCCAGCAGTGTTTTAGATAGCACAGATACGCAGTATTTT. Translated: CASSVLDSTDTQYF.

The V and J genes are TRBV20-1 and TRBJ1-1; possible D gene TRBD1, 5 bases. The CDR3 length is 14 residues. CDR1 and CDR2 (germline): DFQATT, SNEGSKA (reference sequence). The V gene lost 0 bases and the J gene lost 1 base, with 9 bases spanning the gap. CDR3 residues: CSARDLDKNTEAFF. The CDR3 region has the DNA TGCAGTGCTAGAGATTTGGACAAGAACACTGAAGCTTTCTTT.

The chain employs TRBV6-5 and TRBJ1-1; tentative D call: TRBD1 (6 bases). CDR3 length equals 16 residues. The V end lost 1 base, the J end lost 0 bases, and 12 bases lay between the germline ends. The germline V gene has CDR1 MNHEY and CDR2 SVGAGI. Written as DNA, the CDR3 is TGTGCCAGCAGTTACTTACCGGGACAAATGAACACTGAAGCTTTCTTT. Its protein is CASSYLPGQMNTEAFF.

CDR3 in DNA: TGCAGTGGCTCGCGACTAGCGGGAACTGAGACCCAGTACTTC. Protein product: CSGSRLAGTETQYF. This sequence joins TRBV20-1 and TRBJ2-5, with TRBD2 matching over 11 bases. The V gene's germline CDR1 is DFQATT and CDR2 SNEGSKA (reference sequence). The CDR3 loop spans 14 amino acids. Trimming cost V 7 bases and J 5 bases; bases outside gene matches: 9.

This chain connects TRBV4-2 to TRBJ2-7; D remains ambiguous. CDR3 length: 15 amino acids. The V end lost 0 bases, the J end lost 3 bases, and 12 bases lay between the germline ends. Germline-derived CDR1 and CDR2 are LGHNA and YNFKEQ. CDR3 region: CASSQETRSFYEQYF. The CDR3 nucleotides are TGTGCCAGCAGCCAAGAAACTCGCAGTTTCTACGAGCAGTACTTC.

This chain connects TRBV14 to TRBJ2-7; 14 bases are shared with TRBD2. V trimming: 1 base; J trimming: 8 bases; junction bases outside the gene matches: 1. This CDR3 comprises 14 residues. Germline loops: CDR1 SGHDN, CDR2 FVKESK. The DNA of the CDR3 is TGTGCCAGCAGCCAAGGGACTAGCGGGGGGAAGCAGTACTTC. Its translation is CASSQGTSGGKQYF.